This T cell receptor (beta chain) was identified in a study of cytomegalovirus exposure and HLA in healthy donors. Study-level findings and limits: Later work associated roughly 15,000 TCR beta sequences with HLA alleles at 0.05 false discovery rate. Most CMV-associated TCR beta chains appeared HLA-restricted in a later analysis. Later analysis revealed greater clonal expansion in HLA-associated TCR beta chains than in equally common others.

In its sample, this clone is medium-sized. Its specificity is not known. The primer mix had 60 Vbeta and 13 Jbeta primers. This table comes from immunoSEQ multiplex PCR, and its TCRdb copy is limited to in-frame clones, with some not included. This table has fewer than 90,000 clones, about 70% appearing once. The V segment lost 5 bases and the J segment 7 bases; nucleotides outside the gene matches: 0. The CDR3 covers 12 residues. The germline CDR1 and CDR2 sequences are MNHNY and SVGAGI (reference sequence). Specimen: PBMCs. This chain links TRBV6-6 with TRBJ2-1, with TRBD1 matching 9 bases. The sequence came from a man between 35 and 55 years old in good health and CMV-seropositive. This CDR3 is CASSGTGNEQFF. The CDR3 DNA reads TGTGCCAGCAGTGGGACAGGGAATGAGCAGTTCTTC.